Listed here is a single T cell receptor beta chain. This sample was taken from a study of blood T cell repertoires in COVID-19. The wider study: Samples came from the United States, Italy and Spain, spanning acute and convalescent COVID-19. T cells, B-cell-depleted T cells, or PBMCs provided the cDNA or gDNA that served as material.

Deletions cut 0 bases from V and 2 bases from J, with 11 bases between. Germline loops: CDR1 SGHKS, CDR2 YYEKEE (reference sequence). The CDR3 contains 15 residues. Original handling: Counts of nucleated cells, estimated from reference gene primer amplification, were obtained. Some clones are missing from TCRdb's copy, which holds only in-frame ones; the method was immunoSEQ multiplex PCR. The DNA was the basis for D and trimming; V, J and clone size are from that table. The sample has around 280,000 clones, 70% to 90% seen once. The sequencing sample was made of peripheral blood. The sequence was obtained from a woman aged 50 to 60 with active or convalescent COVID-19. V is TRBV5-5 and J is TRBJ2-5; no clear D. The CDR3 bases are TGTGCCAGCAGCTTGGCCTGGCTCTCTCAAGAGACCCAGTACTTC. Translating gives CASSLAWLSQETQYF.